The 3 T cell receptor beta chains below were found in one sample sequenced in a study of cytomegalovirus exposure and HLA in healthy donors. PCR was performed using 60 Vbeta and 13 Jbeta primers. Profiling relied on immunoSEQ multiplex PCR, and the TCRdb table lists in-frame clones only, not all of them. The sample is made up of some 110,000 clones, and the top ten hold about 2.2% of it. The sequenced sample consisted of PBMCs. The origin of the receptors is a man between 40 and 49 years old in good health and CMV-seronegative.

The V and J genes are TRBV4-3 and TRBJ2-7; possibly TRBD2 for D (5 bases). This CDR3 is built from 15 residues. Trimming pared 2 bases from V and 3 bases from J, leaving 14 bases between. Germline values: CDR1 LGHNA, CDR2 YSLEER. The CDR3 is CASSQYYGKGYEQYF. The CDR3 bases are TGCGCCAGCAGCCAATACTACGGGAAAGGCTACGAGCAGTACTTC.

The gene calls are TRBV18 and TRBJ2-7, with TRBD1 identical over 12 bases. The length of the CDR3 is 15 residues. With V trimmed by 6 bases and J by 4 bases, 7 bases remained unmatched. Germline-derived CDR1 and CDR2 are KGHSH and LQKENI. The CDR3 here is CASSQGQGAVYEQYF. DNA of the CDR3: TGTGCCAGCTCGCAGGGACAGGGGGCAGTATACGAGCAGTACTTC.

As regards this clone: Other DNA sequences within the sample encode an identical CDR3. This chain joins TRBV5-1 and TRBJ2-3, with 9 bases aligning to TRBD2. The germline gives CDR1 SGHRS, CDR2 YFSETQ. This CDR3 is 17 amino acids long. Trimming cost V 1 base and J 2 bases; bases outside gene matches: 8. The CDR3 spells CASSLLAGSPHTDTQYF. The CDR3 DNA is TGCGCCAGCAGCTTGCTAGCGGGAAGTCCCCACACAGATACGCAGTATTTT.